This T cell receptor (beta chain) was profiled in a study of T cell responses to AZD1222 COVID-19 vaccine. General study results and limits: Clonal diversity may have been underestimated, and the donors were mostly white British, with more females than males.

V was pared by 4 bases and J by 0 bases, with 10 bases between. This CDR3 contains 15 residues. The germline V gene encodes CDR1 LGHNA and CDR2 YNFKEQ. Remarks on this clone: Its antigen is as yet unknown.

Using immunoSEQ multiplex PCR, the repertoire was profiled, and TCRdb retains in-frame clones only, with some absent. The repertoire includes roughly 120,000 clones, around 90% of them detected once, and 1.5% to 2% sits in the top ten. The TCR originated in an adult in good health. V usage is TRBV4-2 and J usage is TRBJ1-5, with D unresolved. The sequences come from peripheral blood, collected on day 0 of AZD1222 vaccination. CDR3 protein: CASSLGVDSNQPQHF. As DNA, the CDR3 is TGTGCCAGCAGCCTGGGTGTTGATAGCAATCAGCCCCAGCATTTT.